The T cell receptor (beta chain) described here comes from a study of monozygotic twins with inflammatory bowel disease. Added by template switching were UMIs that each held a 6-nucleotide sample barcode. Following a re-call of the 5' RACE reads, TCRdb has one entry per CDR3 protein and lacks DNA. The record lists 330,000 or so distinct CDR3 sequences, of which the ten most abundant hold around 2%. This CDR3 has 14 amino acids. Germline V gives CDR1 KGHSH, CDR2 LQKENI. V gene TRBV18 combines with J gene TRBJ1-4. Material for sequencing was blood. The TCR comes from a human donor with ulcerative colitis or Crohn's disease, or a healthy co-twin of an affected twin (not recorded which). This CDR3 reads CASSLWEFGEKLFF.